Shown below are 27 T cell receptor beta chains from a single sample sequenced in a study of regulatory T cells in long-lasting Graves disease. Time point denoted: persistent/refractory GD, antithyroid drugs over 5 years with positive TRAb. There was RNA extracted from PBMCs, and the TCR library was made from it. Arm-PCR of CDR3 regions with iRepertoire HTBI primers generated TCR beta libraries. TCRdb recomputed calls from the multiplex PCR reads with MiXCR, one row per CDR3 protein. The data contain around 450,000 distinct CDR3 sequences, roughly 21% of them singletons. The source material was peripheral blood mononuclear cells (PBMCs), sampled when the disease was refractory, from a patient treated with antithyroid drugs. The origin of the receptors is a female donor with Graves disease.

V usage is TRBV3-1 and J usage is TRBJ1-2; D is possibly TRBD1 (6 bases). Germline values: CDR1 LGHDT, CDR2 YNNKEL (reference sequence). The CDR3 has 17 amino acids. V was trimmed by 0 bases and J by 3 bases, leaving 17 bases between them. The CDR3 DNA is TGTGCCAGCAGCCAAGATGAGGGAAGACAGGCTGACTATGGCTACACCTTC. This sequence encodes CASSQDEGRQADYGYTF.

Regarding this clonotype: Since the CDR3 does not end with the conserved phenylalanine or tryptophan, this likely comes from a read error. Here the CDR3 reads CASSFGGDRGIGELFL. The CDR3 region has the DNA TGTGCCAGCAGCTTTGGGGGGGACAGGGGAATCGGGGAGCTGTTTCTT. V usage is TRBV5-4 and J usage is TRBJ2-2; 10 nucleotides line up with TRBD1. Germline loops: CDR1 SGHNT, CDR2 YYREEE (reference sequence). V lost 2 bases to trimming and J lost 7 bases; unmatched junction nucleotides: 8. This CDR3 region has 16 residues.

This clonotype appeared a few times. The V call is TRBV5-1, the J call TRBJ2-2, with 9 bases matching TRBD1. Germline V gene lookup returns CDR1 SGHRS and CDR2 YFSETQ. V lost 7 bases to trimming and J lost 6 bases; unmatched junction nucleotides: 10. This CDR3 has 15 residues. CDR3: CASDRGQGSPGELFF. CDR3 nucleotides: TGCGCCAGCGATCGGGGACAGGGAAGTCCCGGGGAGCTGTTTTTT.

The chain has TRBV20-1 and TRBJ2-6; TRBD1 matches 9 bases. The V gene end was trimmed by 2 bases and the J gene end by 13 bases; junction bases not matched to a gene: 6. Per germline, CDR1 DFQATT and CDR2 SNEGSKA (reference sequence). The CDR3 spans 13 residues. The CDR3 bases are TGCAGTGCTAGACGGACAGGGGAAGGGGTCCTGACTTTC. Translated, it gives CSARRTGEGVLTF.

This clonotype was recorded a few times. The chain carries TRBV20-1 and TRBJ1-5, with TRBD1 as a possible D gene (6 bases). The V gene lost 6 bases and the J gene lost 0 bases, with 21 bases spanning the gap. This CDR3 region has 17 residues. Germline V gene data show CDR1 as DFQATT and CDR2 as SNEGSKA (reference sequence). The CDR3: CSAGTPHSQNSNQPQHF. CDR3 sequence (DNA): TGCAGTGCGGGGACACCACATTCCCAGAATAGCAATCAGCCCCAGCATTTT.

The chain joins TRBV7-9 to TRBJ1-1, with TRBD1 matching 9 bases. The CDR3 contains 16 residues. In germline, CDR1 is SEHNR, CDR2 FQNEAQ (reference sequence). Losses at the gene ends were 3 bases for V and 4 bases for J; bases not matched to a gene: 9. The CDR3 region is CASSFPSGTGLTEAFF. CDR3 nucleotide sequence: TGTGCCAGCAGCTTCCCAAGCGGGACAGGGCTCACTGAAGCTTTCTTT.

Ten or more counts support this clonotype. J is TRBJ2-5 and V is TRBV6-1, with TRBD2 as a possible D gene (6 bases). CDR3 length: 15 residues. CDR1 MNHNS and CDR2 SASEGT come from the germline V gene. Deletions cut 7 bases from V and 9 bases from J, with 24 bases between. The CDR3 loop reads CASIQEGLVSRAQYF. The CDR3 DNA reads as TGTGCCAGCATTCAGGAGGGGCTAGTGAGTAGAGCCCAGTACTTC.

This clonotype appeared once. This sequence joins TRBV27 and TRBJ2-7; 12 bases map to TRBD2. This CDR3 has 19 residues. Trimming took 5 bases from V and 5 from J; bases not matched to a gene: 19. Germline CDR1 is MNHEY and CDR2 is SMNVEV (reference sequence). The CDR3 DNA follows: TGTGCCAGCAGTCCTCGGACTAGCGGGATTTATTCGCTTGTAGACGAGCAGTACTTC. Translated, it gives CASSPRTSGIYSLVDEQYF.

This clonotype was found once. This rearrangement joins TRBV28 to TRBJ2-4; 14 nucleotides match TRBD2. The J call is uncertain, as TRBJ2-1 better fits the DNA end. This CDR3 spans 14 amino acids. The germline V gene encodes CDR1 MDHEN and CDR2 SYDVKM. The chain's CDR3 is CASSGTSGSSEQFF. The CDR3 DNA is TGTGCCAGCAGCGGGACTAGCGGGAGCAGTGAGCAGTTCTTC.

CDR3 sequence (DNA): TGTGCCAGCAGCCTGGAGTCCGGAGCATTGGGCTATGGCTACACCTTC. This encodes CASSLESGALGYGYTF. V is TRBV7-2 and J is TRBJ1-2, with D unresolved. CDR3 length: 16 residues. Trimming left V 5 bases short and J 4 bases short, with 20 bases between. Germline V lookup: CDR1 SGHTA, CDR2 FQGNSA.

This chain uses TRBV12-3 or TRBV12-4 with TRBJ2-3; 10 bases align to TRBD2. The CDR3 runs to 15 residues. V shed 2 bases, J shed 6 bases, and the junction held 5 bases outside the gene matches. The CDR3 spells CASSLWLAGEDTQYF. As DNA, the CDR3 is TGTGCCAGCAGTTTATGGCTAGCGGGAGAGGATACGCAGTATTTT.

This clonotype was counted many times. The J gene is TRBJ2-5, the V gene TRBV10-3; D is perhaps TRBD2 (5 bases). Trimming removed 4 bases from V and 2 bases from J, with 8 bases in between. Germline CDR1 and CDR2: ENHRY and SYGVKD. The CDR3 spans 13 residues. CDR3 amino acids: CAISVASQETQYF. In DNA, the CDR3 is TGTGCCATCAGTGTAGCGTCGCAAGAGACCCAGTACTTC.

On this clonotype itself: At one end the junction does not follow the germline gene, possibly because of a read error. This chain joins TRBV12-3 or TRBV12-4 and TRBJ1-1; D is perhaps TRBD1 (5 bases). The CDR3 totals 13 residues. The CDR3: CASSLGVGTGAFF. The CDR3 nucleotides are TGTGCCAGCAGTCTAGGGGTGGGGACTGGAGCTTTCTTT.

This chain joins TRBV20-1 and TRBJ2-7; D could derive from TRBD1 or TRBD2 (6 bases each). Trimming removed 5 bases at V and 3 bases at J, with 14 bases between. Per germline, CDR1 DFQATT and CDR2 SNEGSKA (reference sequence). This CDR3 region has 13 residues. The DNA of the CDR3 is TGCAGTGCTCGGAGGGGACAAGACTACGAGCAGTACTTC. The encoded protein is CSARRGQDYEQYF.

This chain uses TRBV7-9 with TRBJ2-2; TRBD2 is a possible D gene (6 bases). The V end lost 8 bases, the J end lost 1 base, and 14 bases lay between the germline ends. Germline CDR1 and CDR2: SEHNR and FQNEAQ (reference sequence). The CDR3 extends over 15 amino acids. CDR3 in amino acids: CASGLGGLNTGELFF. The DNA of the CDR3 is TGTGCCAGCGGCCTAGGAGGGCTGAACACCGGGGAGCTGTTTTTT. The full variable domain, rest sourced from reference TRBV7-9 and TRBJ2-2, is DTGVSQNPRHKITKRGQNVTFRCDPISEHNRLYWYRQTLGQGPEFLTYFQNEAQLEKSRLLSDRFSAERPKGSFSTLEIQRTEQGDSAMYLCASGLGGLNTGELFFGEGSRLTVL.

This clonotype was detected only a few times. The genes are TRBV5-6 and TRBJ2-7; TRBD1 matches 9 bases. Trimming removed 4 bases from V and 1 base from J; junction bases left unmatched: 9. The CDR3 sequence is 16 residues long. From germline, CDR1 is SGHDT and CDR2 YYEEEE. The CDR3 DNA sequence: TGTGCCAGCAGCCGAGCCGGCGGGACAGGGTCCTACGAGCAGTACTTC. Translation gives CASSRAGGTGSYEQYF. The complete variable domain, with remaining parts taken from reference TRBV5-6 and TRBJ2-7, reads DAGVTQSPTHLIKTRGQQVTLRCSPKSGHDTVSWYQQALGQGPQFIFQYYEEEERQRGNFPDRFSGHQFPNYSSELNVNALLLGDSALYLCASSRAGGTGSYEQYFGPGTRLTVT.

J is TRBJ1-2 and V is TRBV9, with no clear D. Germline-derived CDR1 and CDR2 are SGDLS and YYNGEE. V was shortened by 0 bases and J by 8 bases, with 20 bases between the two germline ends. This CDR3 has 16 amino acids. The CDR3 sequence is CASSVEDENWWGGYTF. As DNA, the CDR3 is TGTGCCAGCAGCGTAGAGGACGAGAATTGGTGGGGAGGCTACACCTTC.

The table lists this clonotype with a count of one. The chain uses TRBV7-9 and TRBJ1-4, with D maybe TRBD1 (5 bases). This CDR3 is built from 14 residues. The V end lost 5 bases, the J end lost 8 bases, and 15 bases lay between the germline ends. Per germline, CDR1 SEHNR and CDR2 FQNEAQ (reference sequence). The chain's CDR3 is CASSPGGFTEKLFF. CDR3 in DNA: TGTGCCAGCAGCCCCGGGGGGTTCACCGAAAAACTGTTTTTT. Full variable domain (missing parts from reference TRBV7-9 and TRBJ1-4): DTGVSQNPRHKITKRGQNVTFRCDPISEHNRLYWYRQTLGQGPEFLTYFQNEAQLEKSRLLSDRFSAERPKGSFSTLEIQRTEQGDSAMYLCASSPGGFTEKLFFGSGTQLSVL.

This chain uses TRBV10-3 with TRBJ1-6; a weak D match, TRBD1 (5 bases). CDR1 and CDR2 (germline): ENHRY, SYGVKD. Trimming took off 3 bases at V and 7 bases at J, with 13 bases between the two ends. The length of the CDR3 is 15 residues. The CDR3 reads CAISDRRGDNSPLHF. CDR3 nucleotide sequence: TGTGCCATCAGTGATCGAAGAGGGGACAATTCACCCCTCCACTTT.

In its sample, this clonotype was seen many times. This chain uses TRBV6-1 with TRBJ2-5; 9 positions agree with TRBD1. This CDR3 contains 13 residues. The junction had 7 bases not matched to a gene; V was cut back by 10 bases and J by 4 bases. In germline, CDR1 is MNHNS, CDR2 SASEGT. CDR3 DNA sequence: TGTGCCACCGGACAGGGGCGGGGAGAGACCCAGTACTTC. It is translated as CATGQGRGETQYF.

The V and J genes are TRBV6-1 and TRBJ1-1; 10 bases align to TRBD1. The V gene's germline CDR1 is MNHNS and CDR2 SASEGT. The CDR3 runs to 16 residues. Germline trimming cut 3 bases from V and 6 bases from J; bases unmatched to any gene: 10. The CDR3 coding sequence is TGTGCCAGCAGTGAGTCTAAGGGACAGGGGACTTCTGAAGCTTTCTTT. Its protein is CASSESKGQGTSEAFF.

The table lists this clonotype with a count of one. At one end, the junction sequence differs from germline, possibly due to a read error. CDR3 region: CASSTTSNTEAFF. DNA for the CDR3: TGCGCCAGCAGTACAACGTCTAACACTGAAGCTTTCTTT. V is TRBV6-4 and J is TRBJ1-1, with D unresolved. This CDR3 comprises 13 residues. CDR1 is MRHNA, CDR2 SNTAGT, per germline.

V is TRBV7-9 and J is TRBJ2-1, with 12 bases identical to TRBD1. The CDR3 extends over 15 amino acids. V lost 5 bases, J lost 6 bases, and 5 bases stayed unmatched. CDR1 is SEHNR and CDR2 is FQNEAQ in the germline V gene (reference sequence). The CDR3: CASSKGQGAANEQFF. DNA for the CDR3: TGTGCCAGCAGCAAGGGACAGGGGGCTGCCAATGAGCAGTTCTTC.

This clonotype came up many times. The chain couples TRBV28 to TRBJ2-5; D may be TRBD2 (6 bases). This CDR3 region has 15 residues. With 5 bases removed from V and 3 bases from J, the gap between germline ends came to 16 bases. The germline V gene has CDR1 MDHEN and CDR2 SYDVKM. The CDR3 DNA follows: TGTGCCAGCAGTGTGGGGGGAAGGTTGAAAGAGACCCAGTACTTC. Amino acid sequence: CASSVGGRLKETQYF.

The chain carries TRBV4-2 and TRBJ1-6; maybe TRBD1 (5 bases). The germline gives CDR1 LGHNA, CDR2 YNFKEQ. This CDR3 has 14 residues. V was shortened by 3 bases and J by 12 bases, with 15 bases between the two germline ends. In DNA, the CDR3 is TGTGCCAGCAGCCAGGGAGAGGGGCCGGTACCCCTCCACTTT. This gives the protein CASSQGEGPVPLHF.

The V and J genes are TRBV5-1 and TRBJ1-6; 9 bases fit TRBD1. The CDR3 spans 14 residues. V trimming: 3 bases; J trimming: 9 bases; junction bases outside the gene matches: 4. Germline CDR1 is SGHRS and CDR2 is YFSETQ. This chain's CDR3 is CASSWGQGRSPLHF. As DNA, the CDR3 is TGCGCCAGCAGCTGGGGACAGGGCCGTTCACCCCTCCACTTT.

This clonotype occurred many times. A read error may produce the germline difference seen at one junction end. The chain has TRBV7-9 and TRBJ2-5, with TRBD2 matching over 7 bases. The CDR3 runs to 15 residues. CDR1 SEHNR and CDR2 FQNEAQ come from the germline V gene (reference sequence). This chain's CDR3 is CASTLNGRYQETQYF. In nucleotides, the CDR3 is TGTGCCAGCACCTTAAACGGGAGGTACCAAGAGACCCAGTACTTC. The variable domain in full, with the rest retrieved from reference TRBV7-9 and TRBJ2-5, is DTGVSQNPRHKITKRGQNVTFRCDPISEHNRLYWYRQTLGQGPEFLTYFQNEAQLEKSRLLSDRFSAERPKGSFSTLEIQRTEQGDSAMYLCASTLNGRYQETQYFGPGTRLLVL.